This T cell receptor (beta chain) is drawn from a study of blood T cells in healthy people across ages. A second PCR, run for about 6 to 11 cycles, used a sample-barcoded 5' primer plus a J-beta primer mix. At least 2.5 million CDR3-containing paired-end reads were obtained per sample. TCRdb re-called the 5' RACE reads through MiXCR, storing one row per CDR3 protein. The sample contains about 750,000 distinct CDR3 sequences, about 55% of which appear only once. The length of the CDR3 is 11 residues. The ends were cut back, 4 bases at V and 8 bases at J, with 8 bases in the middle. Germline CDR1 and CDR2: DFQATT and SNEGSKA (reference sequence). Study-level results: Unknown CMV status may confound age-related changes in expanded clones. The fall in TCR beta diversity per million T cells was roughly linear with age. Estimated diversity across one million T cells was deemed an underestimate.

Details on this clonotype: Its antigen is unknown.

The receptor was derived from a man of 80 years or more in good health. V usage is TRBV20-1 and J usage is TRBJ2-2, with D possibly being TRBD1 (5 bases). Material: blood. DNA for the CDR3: TGCAGTGCTACGCAGGGAGGGGAGCTGTTTTTT. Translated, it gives CSATQGGELFF.